This T cell receptor beta chain is from a study of OX40 agonist ivuxolimab in advanced cancers. The wider study: Across the patients, intravenous ivuxolimab was delivered every 2 weeks at 0.01 to 10 mg/kg.

Only in-frame clones appear in the TCRdb table, and some are missing; sequencing was by immunoSEQ multiplex PCR. In the table there are some 150,000 clones, 90% of which are singletons. The study's findings and limits: Nonresponders included some who also had low normalized T-cell clonal expansion.

Details on this clone: As yet, its antigen is unknown.

Germline V lookup: CDR1 MNHNY, CDR2 SVGAGI (reference sequence). This CDR3 has 15 residues. The V segment lost 5 bases and the J segment 9 bases; nucleotides outside the gene matches: 6. The sample here was CD4+ or CD8+ T cells sorted from blood, taken in a trial of the OX40 agonist ivuxolimab. The receptor comes from an adult with an advanced solid tumor such as melanoma, head and neck, liver or kidney cancer. The J gene is TRBJ2-1, the V gene TRBV6-6; TRBD2 matches at 14 bases. This CDR3 is CASSLGTSGSIEQFF. Written as DNA, the CDR3 is TGTGCCAGCAGTCTAGGGACTAGCGGGAGTATTGAGCAGTTCTTC.